The 21 T cell receptor beta chains listed next were all sequenced from one sample in a study of T cell repertoires in cytomegalovirus infection. Their cognate antigens are unknown. Each CDR3 protein gets one entry after TCRdb re-called the reads with MiXCR. The sample includes roughly 100,000 distinct CDR3 sequences, under 55% seen only once; the top ten take roughly 70%. Specimen: CD8+ T cells from cultured PBMCs, collected from culture after CMV antigen stimulation. These receptors came from a human donor in good health (CMV status not recorded). Some clones in this sample may be carry-over from other donors' samples.

The chain uses TRBV25-1 and TRBJ1-2; D is uncertain. The CDR3 runs 14 residues. V dropped 1 base and J dropped 0 bases, with 6 bases sitting between them. The germline V gene encodes CDR1 MGHDK and CDR2 SYGVNS. The CDR3 DNA follows: TGTGCCAGCAGTGAATGGGCTTCTAACTATGGCTACACCTTC. Protein: CASSEWASNYGYTF.

This clonotype was seen ten or more times. The CDR3 DNA reads as TGTGCCAGCAACAAACAGGGATTTAATTCACCCCTCCACTTT. The encoded protein is CASNKQGFNSPLHF. The chain uses TRBV12-3 or TRBV12-4 and TRBJ1-6, with a tentative D call TRBD1 (6 bases). Trimming removed 7 bases at V and 6 bases at J, with 13 bases between. The CDR3 is 14 amino acids.

The rearrangement links TRBV18 to TRBJ2-7; TRBD1 matches at 9 bases. The germline CDR1 and CDR2 sequences are KGHSH and LQKENI. J gave up 3 bases and V 5 bases, and 2 bases lay outside the gene matches. The CDR3 runs to 13 residues. The chain's CDR3 is CASSGDRDYEQYF. CDR3 nucleotide sequence: TGTGCCAGCTCAGGGGACAGGGACTACGAGCAGTACTTC.

This clonotype was picked up a small number of times. This chain connects TRBV12-3 or TRBV12-4 to TRBJ2-5, with a tentative D call TRBD1 (5 bases). V was trimmed by 3 bases and J by 5 bases, leaving 13 bases between them. This CDR3 contains 14 residues. The CDR3 DNA is TGTGCCAGCAGTTTGTTGTGGGGCGAGGAGACCCAGTACTTC. This sequence encodes CASSLLWGEETQYF.

This clonotype has only a few counts. The chain has TRBV4-1 and TRBJ2-1; 7 bases fit TRBD1. CDR1 and CDR2 (germline): MGHRA, YSYEKL. This CDR3 contains 15 residues. The trim removed 5 bases at V and 3 bases at J, leaving 7 bases unmatched. The CDR3 loop is CASSFRDRLYNEQFF. The CDR3 region has the DNA TGCGCCAGCAGCTTTCGGGACAGACTCTACAATGAGCAGTTCTTC.

This clonotype was observed a single time. A much bigger clone sits one base away, suggesting this may be a read error. The chain is built from TRBV2 and TRBJ2-1; 9 positions match TRBD2. The germline CDR1 and CDR2 sequences are SNHLY and FYNNEI. The CDR3 sequence is 15 residues long. The CDR3 region is CVSSVWRGGYNEQFF. Written as DNA, the CDR3 is TGTGTCAGCAGTGTCTGGCGGGGGGGCTACAATGAGCAGTTCTTC. Together with reference TRBV2 and TRBJ2-1, the CDR3 gives the full variable domain: EPEVTQTPSHQVTQMGQEVILRCVPISNHLYFYWYRQILGQKVEFLVSFYNNEISEKSEIFDDQFSVERPDGSNFTLKIRSTKLEDSAMYFCVSSVWRGGYNEQFFGPGTRLTVL.

The table lists this clonotype with many counts. This rearrangement joins TRBV24-1 to TRBJ2-1, with TRBD2 matching 9 bases. CDR3 size: 15 residues. J was trimmed by 4 bases and V by 9 bases; bases with no gene match: 9. Germline CDR1 and CDR2: KGHDR and SFDVKD. CDR3 sequence reads: CATSPRTSVYNEQFF. The CDR3 DNA follows: TGTGCCACCTCTCCCCGGACTAGCGTATACAATGAGCAGTTCTTC.

This clonotype was seen repeatedly, ten times or more. The chain is built from TRBV20-1 and TRBJ2-4; 7 bases are shared with TRBD1. This CDR3 comprises 15 residues. Germline V gives CDR1 DFQATT, CDR2 SNEGSKA (reference sequence). Germline trimming cut 0 bases from V and 5 bases from J; bases unmatched to any gene: 7. The CDR3 DNA sequence: TGCAGTGCTAGAGATGCCGACAGGGCAGAAAACATTCAGTACTTC. Amino acids: CSARDADRAENIQYF.

The V gene is TRBV7-8, the J gene TRBJ1-4, with a weak D call TRBD1 (5 bases). The CDR3 totals 20 residues. Germline values: CDR1 SGHVS, CDR2 FQNEAQ. The V gene lost 4 bases and the J gene lost 0 bases, with 24 bases spanning the gap. CDR3 bases: TGTGCCAGCAGCTCATACAGCCCGGGACTGACACTTGCAACTAATGAAAAACTGTTTTTT. Its translation: CASSSYSPGLTLATNEKLFF.

The V call is TRBV29-1, the J call TRBJ2-7; TRBD1 agrees at 9 bases. Trimming took 3 bases from V and 2 from J; bases not matched to a gene: 5. This CDR3 contains 14 residues. The germline V gene encodes CDR1 SQVTM and CDR2 ANQGSEA. This CDR3 is CSVEGQGRAYEQYF. The CDR3, as DNA: TGCAGCGTTGAGGGACAGGGAAGGGCCTACGAGCAGTACTTC.

The chain uses TRBV5-1 and TRBJ2-1; possibly TRBD1 for D (6 bases). Germline CDR1 is SGHRS and CDR2 is YFSETQ. CDR3 size: 15 residues. V was pared by 2 bases and J by 4 bases, with 13 bases between. DNA of the CDR3: TGCGCCAGCAGCTTCCAGGGGCTGTTATACAATGAGCAGTTCTTC. Translation gives CASSFQGLLYNEQFF.

The J gene is TRBJ1-6, the V gene TRBV7-2; TRBD1 is a possible D gene (6 bases). Germline V gene data show CDR1 as SGHTA and CDR2 as FQGNSA. Trimming left V 5 bases short and J 0 bases short, with 17 bases between. This CDR3 has 18 amino acids. The CDR3 loop reads CASSLRQATSSYNSPLHF. CDR3 nucleotide sequence: TGTGCCAGCAGCCTCCGACAGGCCACGAGCTCCTATAATTCACCCCTCCACTTT. Variable domain in full (rest from reference TRBV7-2 and TRBJ1-6): GAGVSQSPSNKVTEKGKDVELRCDPISGHTALYWYRQSLGQGLEFLIYFQGNSAPDKSGLPSDRFSAERTGGSVSTLTIQRTQQEDSAVYLCASSLRQATSSYNSPLHFGNGTRLTVT.

V and J are TRBV7-6 and TRBJ2-7; TRBD2 matches 7 bases. With 5 bases clipped from V and 6 bases from J, the junction kept 13 bases outside the gene matches. This CDR3 has 15 amino acids. From germline, CDR1 is SGHVS and CDR2 FNYEAQ. In DNA, the CDR3 is TGTGCCAGCAGCGAAGAAGCGGGATTTTCGTTCGAGCAGTACTTC. It yields the protein CASSEEAGFSFEQYF.

This clonotype has a handful of counts. The CDR3 region has the DNA TGTGCCAGCAGCCTATCTGGCGGGGGCCCATACAATGAGCAGTTCTTC. Its protein is CASSLSGGGPYNEQFF. This chain links TRBV11-2 with TRBJ2-1; D is perhaps TRBD2 (7 bases). V lost 5 bases to trimming and J lost 4 bases, with 18 bases between them. The CDR3 contains 16 residues. CDR1 and CDR2 from the germline V gene are SGHAT and FQNNGV.

This sequence joins TRBV7-4 and TRBJ1-1; 7 positions match TRBD1. V gave up 0 bases and J gave up 1 base; unmatched junction bases: 2. Germline-derived CDR1 and CDR2 are SGHVT and SQSDAQ. The CDR3 is 15 residues long. The CDR3 sequence is CASSLAQGGNTEAFF. The CDR3, as DNA: TGTGCCAGCAGCTTAGCGCAGGGGGGGAACACTGAAGCTTTCTTT.

The rearrangement links TRBV7-4 to TRBJ2-7, with TRBD2 matching 9 bases. CDR1 is SGHVT, CDR2 SQSDAQ, per germline. This CDR3 has 13 amino acids. V was clipped by 4 bases and J by 3 bases; unmatched bases: 1. The CDR3 reads CASSWTSVYEQYF. DNA for the CDR3: TGTGCCAGCAGCTGGACTAGCGTCTACGAGCAGTACTTC. Full variable domain (rest looked up from reference TRBV7-4 and TRBJ2-7): GAGVSQSPRYKVAKRGRDVALRCDSISGHVTLYWYRQTLGQGSEVLTYSQSDAQRDKSGRPSGRFSAERPERSVSTLKIQRTEQGDSAVYLCASSWTSVYEQYFGPGTRLTVT.

The rearrangement links TRBV20-1 to TRBJ2-1; 9 bases are a match to TRBD1. After removal of 0 bases from V and 9 bases from J, the junction contained 6 bases not matched to a gene. Germline CDR1 reads DFQATT; CDR2 reads SNEGSKA (reference sequence). The CDR3 covers 14 residues. CDR3 in DNA: TGCAGTGCTAGAGATATGGACAGGGGTGGTGAGCAGTTCTTC. Residues: CSARDMDRGGEQFF.

The chain has TRBV3-1 and TRBJ1-2; D is uncertain. V lost 5 bases and J lost 5, with 18 bases in between. The CDR3 sequence is 15 residues long. Germline values: CDR1 LGHDT, CDR2 YNNKEL (reference sequence). CDR3 in amino acids: CASSGSTETHYGYTF. For the CDR3, the DNA is TGTGCCAGCAGCGGCAGCACGGAGACCCATTATGGCTACACCTTC.

Only one count was recorded for this clonotype. The V gene is TRBV5-1, the J gene TRBJ2-5; D possibly corresponds to TRBD2 (5 bases). The CDR3 is 17 residues long. CDR1 is SGHRS and CDR2 is YFSETQ in the germline V gene. V dropped 3 bases and J dropped 5 bases, with 23 bases sitting between them. CDR3 protein: CASSWALDPSSWETQYF. The CDR3 nucleotides read TGCGCCAGCAGCTGGGCCCTGGACCCATCTAGCTGGGAGACCCAGTACTTC.

This clonotype was counted a single time. This chain joins TRBV28 and TRBJ1-2; perhaps TRBD1 as D (6 bases). The CDR3 totals 14 residues. CDR1 and CDR2 (germline): MDHEN, SYDVKM. Trimming removed 3 bases from V and 2 bases from J, with 10 bases in between. The CDR3 loop is CASSLDSLNYGYTF. The CDR3 bases are TGTGCCAGCAGTTTGGACAGCCTGAACTATGGCTACACCTTC.

The chain links TRBV25-1 to TRBJ1-1; D remains unclear. The CDR3 sequence is 13 residues long. The germline V gene has CDR1 MGHDK and CDR2 SYGVNS. V lost 3 bases to trimming and J lost 1 base, with 6 bases between them. CDR3 protein: CASSDTANTEAFF. Written as DNA, the CDR3 is TGTGCCAGCAGTGACACAGCGAACACTGAAGCTTTCTTT.